Below are 2 T cell receptor beta chains sequenced from a single sample in a study of cytomegalovirus exposure and HLA in healthy donors. With 60 Vbeta and 13 Jbeta primers, the PCR was carried out. Here immunoSEQ multiplex PCR was the method, and the copy in TCRdb shows in-frame clones only, minus some. The data show roughly 100,000 clones, approximately 82% seen once. The sequenced sample consisted of PBMCs. The source of these receptors is a man in his forties or fifties in good health and CMV-seronegative.

This clone was observed a handful of times. The chain couples TRBV13 to TRBJ2-3; D call uncertain. Trimming pared 8 bases from V and 6 bases from J, leaving 9 bases between. Germline V lookup: CDR1 PRHDT, CDR2 FYEKMQ (reference sequence). The CDR3 is made up of 11 amino acids. The CDR3 DNA follows: TGTGCCAGCTCCACCGAGGATACGCAGTATTTT. Residues: CASSTEDTQYF.

This clone was seen a few times. This chain links TRBV2 with TRBJ2-1, with TRBD2 matching over 7 bases. The length of the CDR3 is 15 residues. CDR1 and CDR2 from the germline V gene are SNHLY and FYNNEI. J was trimmed by 8 bases and V by 3 bases; bases with no gene match: 10. The CDR3 DNA is TGTGCCAGCAGTGAGTCTCGGACGGGGGGTCATGAGCAGTTCTTC. It encodes CASSESRTGGHEQFF.